The 15 T cell receptor beta chains given below trace back to one sample, sequenced in a study of CD4 and CD8 cells across lung adenocarcinoma regions. Via MiXCR, TCRdb re-called the PCR reads, giving one row per CDR3 protein. The sample lists thousands of distinct CDR3 sequences, over 45% occurring once. Sequenced sample: CD4+ T cells from the margin of a lung tumor. The receptors stem from a female donor with lung adenocarcinoma. The CD4 and CD8 labels of this study may be unreliable.

As concerns this clonotype: A read error may account for a junction end that differs from germline. The chain employs TRBV27 and TRBJ2-3; D may match TRBD1 or TRBD2 (6 bases each). In germline, CDR1 is MNHEY, CDR2 SMNVEV (reference sequence). This CDR3 is 17 amino acids long. In DNA, the CDR3 is TGTGCCAGCAGTTGGGGGGACGGGGGCCGCGACCCAGAGACGCAGTATTTC. Translated, it gives CASSWGDGGRDPETQYF.

CDR3 coding DNA: TGTGCCAGCAGTTTATGGGGGTCTGGGGCAGATACGCAGTATTTT. Protein product: CASSLWGSGADTQYF. V usage is TRBV27 and J usage is TRBJ2-3; TRBD1 or TRBD2 may be the D gene (5 bases each). CDR1 and CDR2 from the germline V gene are MNHEY and SMNVEV (reference sequence). The CDR3 consists of 15 residues. V was pared by 1 base and J by 4 bases, with 12 bases between.

The genes are TRBV7-2 and TRBJ2-3, with D possibly matching TRBD2 (7 bases). Germline values: CDR1 SGHTA, CDR2 FQGNSA. This CDR3 contains 15 residues. Trimming cost V 5 bases and J 11 bases, with 23 bases left between them. CDR3 sequence reads: CASSPVGGRENMQYF. The CDR3 region has the DNA TGTGCCAGCAGCCCAGTCGGGGGGCGCGAAAATATGCAGTATTTT.

The chain links TRBV27 to TRBJ2-1, with 7 bases identical to TRBD1. Looked up from germline, CDR1 is MNHEY and CDR2 is SMNVEV (reference sequence). This CDR3 contains 16 residues. J lost 3 bases, V lost 4 bases, and 9 bases had no gene match. In nucleotides, the CDR3 is TGTGCCAGCAGTTCGTACAGGGGATTATACTACAATGAGCAGTTCTTC. Translating it yields CASSSYRGLYYNEQFF.

This clonotype showed up just a few times. The CDR3 is CASSQDPRGRNQPQHF. The CDR3 DNA reads TGCGCCAGCAGCCAAGACCCCAGGGGACGCAATCAGCCCCAGCATTTT. The genes are TRBV4-1 and TRBJ1-5; a weak D match, TRBD1 (6 bases). V shed 0 bases and J shed 2 bases, with 11 bases lying between them. Germline loops: CDR1 MGHRA, CDR2 YSYEKL. The CDR3 extends over 16 amino acids.

The rearrangement uses TRBV9 and TRBJ1-2; D is uncertain. The ends were cut back, 3 bases at V and 7 bases at J, with 10 bases in the middle. CDR3 length equals 12 residues. CDR1 is SGDLS and CDR2 is YYNGEE in the germline V gene. Written as DNA, the CDR3 is TGTGCCAGCAGCGGGACTGAGTTTGGCTACACCTTC. The encoded protein is CASSGTEFGYTF.

This clonotype is termed medium-sized. The V and J genes are TRBV6-1 and TRBJ2-1; the D gene is possibly TRBD1 (5 bases). Gene TRBJ2-7 matches the end of the DNA better, so the J call may be wrong. CDR1 MNHNS and CDR2 SASEGT come from the germline V gene. This CDR3 contains 13 residues. This CDR3 is CASSGGPLHEQYF. The CDR3 DNA is TGTGCCAGCAGTGGGGGCCCACTGCACGAGCAGTACTTC.

This clonotype was counted a few times. This chain connects TRBV9 to TRBJ2-3; D possibly corresponds to TRBD1 (6 bases). The CDR3 length is 14 residues. Trimming shortened V by 0 bases and J by 4 bases, and 9 bases separated the two germline ends. The V gene's germline CDR1 is SGDLS and CDR2 YYNGEE. The CDR3 loop is CASSVAQGPDTQYF. In DNA, the CDR3 is TGTGCCAGCAGCGTAGCACAGGGCCCAGATACGCAGTATTTT.

The chain uses TRBV7-2 and TRBJ1-1; the D gene is possibly TRBD1 (6 bases). There are 15 residues in the CDR3. V lost 5 bases and J lost 5, with 18 bases in between. Germline V lookup: CDR1 SGHTA, CDR2 FQGNSA. The CDR3 loop is CASSPGGGGRTEAFF. The CDR3 coding sequence is TGTGCCAGCAGCCCCGGCGGTGGGGGCAGGACTGAAGCTTTCTTT.

The rearrangement uses TRBV6-1 and TRBJ2-7; TRBD2 might be the D (7 bases). Germline V gene data show CDR1 as MNHNS and CDR2 as SASEGT. This CDR3 is built from 13 residues. V lost 2 bases and J lost 12, with 17 bases in between. CDR3 sequence: CASSEWGGAVMYF. CDR3 in DNA: TGTGCCAGCAGTGAATGGGGGGGGGCGGTAATGTACTTC.

This clonotype was seen only a few times. The chain is built from TRBV6-2 or TRBV6-3 and TRBJ2-5, with TRBD2 matching over 7 bases. With the DNA end fitting TRBJ2-7 better, the J assignment may be wrong. CDR3 size: 14 residues. Germline CDR1 and CDR2: MNHEY and SVGEGT. As DNA, the CDR3 is TGTGCCAGCAGCCTTGGGAGGGCCCGTGACGAGCAGTACTTC. This sequence encodes CASSLGRARDEQYF.

As concerns this clonotype: Germline is not matched at one junction end, which may reflect a read error. The chain is built from TRBV10-3 and TRBJ2-5; a weak D match, TRBD2 (7 bases). CDR1 ENHRY and CDR2 SYGVKD come from the germline V gene. The CDR3 has 15 amino acids. The CDR3 spells CGGGWGGRDTETQYF. In DNA, the CDR3 is TGTGGCGGCGGGTGGGGGGGGCGCGACACAGAGACGCAGTACTTC.

This clonotype qualifies as large. The rearrangement links TRBV6-6 to TRBJ2-1; TRBD2 aligns across 12 bases. The DNA end is more similar to TRBJ2-5, so the J call may be wrong. This CDR3 contains 14 residues. Germline V gene lookup returns CDR1 MNHNY and CDR2 SVGAGI (reference sequence). The CDR3 here is CASTLAGGGETQYF. DNA for the CDR3: TGTGCCAGCACACTAGCGGGAGGAGGCGAGACCCAGTACTTC.

The chain has TRBV7-2 and TRBJ2-3; 13 bases line up with TRBD2. Trimming cost V 1 base and J 5 bases; bases outside gene matches: 6. The germline V gene encodes CDR1 SGHTA and CDR2 FQGNSA. The CDR3 sequence is 17 residues long. CDR3 loop: CASSLGLAGGGQDTQYF. The CDR3 coding sequence is TGTGCCAGCAGCTTAGGACTAGCGGGAGGAGGGCAAGATACGCAGTATTTT.

The chain is built from TRBV27 and TRBJ2-1; the D is unclear. V was shortened by 4 bases and J by 5 bases, with 12 bases between the two germline ends. Germline V gene data show CDR1 as MNHEY and CDR2 as SMNVEV (reference sequence). CDR3 length: 14 amino acids. CDR3 protein: CASSSLVRDNEQFF. CDR3 nucleotide sequence: TGTGCCAGCAGTTCCCTAGTGAGAGACAATGAGCAGTTCTTC.